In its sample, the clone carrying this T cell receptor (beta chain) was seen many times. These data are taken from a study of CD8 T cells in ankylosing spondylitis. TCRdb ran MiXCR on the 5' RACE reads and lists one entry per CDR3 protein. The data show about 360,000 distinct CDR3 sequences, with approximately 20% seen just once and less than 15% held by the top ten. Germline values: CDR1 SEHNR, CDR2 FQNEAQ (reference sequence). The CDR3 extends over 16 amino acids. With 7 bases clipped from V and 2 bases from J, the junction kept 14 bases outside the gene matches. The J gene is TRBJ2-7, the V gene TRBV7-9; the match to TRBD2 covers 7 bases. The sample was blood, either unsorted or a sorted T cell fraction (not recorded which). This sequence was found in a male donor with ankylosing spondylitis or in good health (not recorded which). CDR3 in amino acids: CASTPGGELLTYEQYF. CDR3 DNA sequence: TGTGCCAGCACCCCTGGGGGGGAACTCCTCACCTACGAGCAGTACTTC.